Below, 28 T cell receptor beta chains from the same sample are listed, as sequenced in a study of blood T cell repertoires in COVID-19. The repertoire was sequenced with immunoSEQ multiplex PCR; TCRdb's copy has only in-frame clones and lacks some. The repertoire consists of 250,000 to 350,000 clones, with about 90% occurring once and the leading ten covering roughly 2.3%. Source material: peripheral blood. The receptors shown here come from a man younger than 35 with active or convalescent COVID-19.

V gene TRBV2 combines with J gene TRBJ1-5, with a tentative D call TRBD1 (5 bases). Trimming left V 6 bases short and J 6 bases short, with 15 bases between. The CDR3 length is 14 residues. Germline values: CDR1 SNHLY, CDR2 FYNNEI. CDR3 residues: CASRARGLAQPQHF. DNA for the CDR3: TGTGCCAGCAGAGCTAGGGGCTTGGCTCAGCCCCAGCATTTT.

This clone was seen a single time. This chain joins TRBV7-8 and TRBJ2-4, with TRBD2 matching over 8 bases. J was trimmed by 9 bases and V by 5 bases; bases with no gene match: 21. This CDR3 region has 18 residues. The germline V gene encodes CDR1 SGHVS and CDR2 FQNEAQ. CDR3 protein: CASSPLSGGTVSVRIQYF. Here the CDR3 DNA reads TGTGCCAGCAGCCCCTTATCGGGGGGGACTGTTTCGGTACGCATTCAGTACTTC. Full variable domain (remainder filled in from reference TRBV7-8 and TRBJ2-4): GAGVSQSPRYKVAKRGQDVALRCDPISGHVSLFWYQQALGQGPEFLTYFQNEAQLDKSGLPSDRFFAERPEGSVSTLKIQRTQQEDSAVYLCASSPLSGGTVSVRIQYFGAGTRLSVL.

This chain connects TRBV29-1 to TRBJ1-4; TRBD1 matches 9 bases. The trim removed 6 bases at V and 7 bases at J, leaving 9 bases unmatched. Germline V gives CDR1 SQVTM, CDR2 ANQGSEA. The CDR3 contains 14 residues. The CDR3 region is CSVAVGQGVEKLFF. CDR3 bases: TGCAGCGTCGCAGTGGGACAGGGCGTTGAAAAACTGTTTTTT.

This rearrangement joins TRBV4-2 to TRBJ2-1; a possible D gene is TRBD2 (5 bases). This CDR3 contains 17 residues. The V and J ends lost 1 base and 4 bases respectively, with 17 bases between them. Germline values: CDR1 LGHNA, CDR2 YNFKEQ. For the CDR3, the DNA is TGTGCCAGCAGCCAAGGACCGCAGCAGGCGGGTTACAATGAGCAGTTCTTC. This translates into CASSQGPQQAGYNEQFF.

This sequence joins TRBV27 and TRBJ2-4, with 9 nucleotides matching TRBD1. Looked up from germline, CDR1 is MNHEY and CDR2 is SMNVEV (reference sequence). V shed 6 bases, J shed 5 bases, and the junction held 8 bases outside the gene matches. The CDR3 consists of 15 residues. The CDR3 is CASRSQGATENIQYF. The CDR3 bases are TGTGCCAGCAGATCACAGGGGGCCACTGAAAACATTCAGTACTTC.

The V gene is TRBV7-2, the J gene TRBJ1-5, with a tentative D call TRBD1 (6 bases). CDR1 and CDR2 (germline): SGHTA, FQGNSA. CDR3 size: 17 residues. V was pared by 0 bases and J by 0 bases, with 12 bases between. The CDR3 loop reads CASSLAGGSDSNQPQHF. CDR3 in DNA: TGTGCCAGCAGCTTAGCAGGGGGATCGGATAGCAATCAGCCCCAGCATTTT.

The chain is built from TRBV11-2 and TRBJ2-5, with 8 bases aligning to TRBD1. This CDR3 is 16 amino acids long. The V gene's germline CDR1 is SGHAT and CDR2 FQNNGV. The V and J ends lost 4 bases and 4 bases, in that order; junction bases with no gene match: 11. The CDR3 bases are TGTGCCAGCAGCTACCTCAGGGGGCTAATTGGAGAGACCCAGTACTTC. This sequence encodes CASSYLRGLIGETQYF.

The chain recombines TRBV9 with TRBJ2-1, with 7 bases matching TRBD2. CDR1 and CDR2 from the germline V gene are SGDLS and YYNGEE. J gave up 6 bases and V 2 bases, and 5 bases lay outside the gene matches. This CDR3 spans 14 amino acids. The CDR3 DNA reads TGTGCCAGCAGCGTCCAAGCTAGCGGCAATGAGCAGTTCTTC. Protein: CASSVQASGNEQFF. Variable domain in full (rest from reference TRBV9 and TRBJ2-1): DSGVTQTPKHLITATGQRVTLRCSPRSGDLSVYWYQQSLDQGLQFLIQYYNGEERAKGNILERFSAQQFPDLHSELNLSSLELGDSALYFCASSVQASGNEQFFGPGTRLTVL.

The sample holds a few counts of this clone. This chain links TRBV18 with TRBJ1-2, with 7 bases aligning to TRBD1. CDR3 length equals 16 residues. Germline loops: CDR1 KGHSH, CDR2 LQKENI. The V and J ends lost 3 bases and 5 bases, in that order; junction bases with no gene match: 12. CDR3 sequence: CASSPGGTTGRYGYTF. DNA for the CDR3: TGTGCCAGCTCACCCGGAGGAACGACAGGGCGGTATGGCTACACCTTC.

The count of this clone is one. CDR3 loop: CASSPAGGRTEAFF. The CDR3 DNA sequence: TGTGCCAGCTCACCCGCAGGGGGTCGGACTGAAGCTTTCTTT. This sequence joins TRBV18 and TRBJ1-1; 7 positions match TRBD1. The length of the CDR3 is 14 residues. V shed 3 bases, J shed 5 bases, and the junction held 6 bases outside the gene matches. Germline values: CDR1 KGHSH, CDR2 LQKENI.

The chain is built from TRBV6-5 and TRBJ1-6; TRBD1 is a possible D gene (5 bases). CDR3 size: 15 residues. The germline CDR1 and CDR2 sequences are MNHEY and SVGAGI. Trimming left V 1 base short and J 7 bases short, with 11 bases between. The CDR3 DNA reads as TGTGCCAGCAGTTACTGGCTGGGGCTGAATTCACCCCTCCACTTT. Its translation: CASSYWLGLNSPLHF.

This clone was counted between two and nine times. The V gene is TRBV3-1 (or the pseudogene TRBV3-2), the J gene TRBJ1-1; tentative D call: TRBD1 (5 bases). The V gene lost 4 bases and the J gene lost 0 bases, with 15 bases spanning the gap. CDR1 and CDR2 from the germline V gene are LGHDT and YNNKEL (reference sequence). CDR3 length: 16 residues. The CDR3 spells CASSRRMGGMNTEAFF. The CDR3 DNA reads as TGTGCCAGCAGCCGAAGGATGGGGGGTATGAACACTGAAGCTTTCTTT.

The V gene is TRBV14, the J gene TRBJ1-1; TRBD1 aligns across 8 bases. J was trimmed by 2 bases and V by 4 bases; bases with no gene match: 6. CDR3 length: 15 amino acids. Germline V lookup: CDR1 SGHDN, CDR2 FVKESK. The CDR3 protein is CASSRQGLFNTEAFF. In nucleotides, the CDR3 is TGTGCCAGCAGCCGACAGGGGCTTTTCAACACTGAAGCTTTCTTT.

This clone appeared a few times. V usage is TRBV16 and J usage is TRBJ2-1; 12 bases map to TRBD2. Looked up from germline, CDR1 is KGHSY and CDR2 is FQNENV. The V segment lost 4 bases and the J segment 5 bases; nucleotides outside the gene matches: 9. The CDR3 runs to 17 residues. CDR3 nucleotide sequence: TGTGCCAGCAGCCTTCTGCTAGCGGGAGGGCCCAACAATGAGCAGTTCTTC. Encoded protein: CASSLLLAGGPNNEQFF.

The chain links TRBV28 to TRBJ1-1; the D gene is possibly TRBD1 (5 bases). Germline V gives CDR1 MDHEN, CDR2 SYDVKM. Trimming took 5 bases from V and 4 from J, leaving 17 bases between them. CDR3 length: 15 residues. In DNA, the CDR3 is TGTGCCAGCAGTCCCGGAATGCAGGGTGGCACTGAAGCTTTCTTT. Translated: CASSPGMQGGTEAFF.

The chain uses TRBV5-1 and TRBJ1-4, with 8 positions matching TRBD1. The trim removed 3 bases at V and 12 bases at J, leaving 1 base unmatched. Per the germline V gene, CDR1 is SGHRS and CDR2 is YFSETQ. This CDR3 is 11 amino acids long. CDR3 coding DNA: TGCGCCAGCAGCTCACAGGGGGAACTGTTTTTT. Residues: CASSSQGELFF. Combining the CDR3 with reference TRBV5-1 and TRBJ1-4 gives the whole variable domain KAGVTQTPRYLIKTRGQQVTLSCSPISGHRSVSWYQQTPGQGLQFLFEYFSETQRNKGNFPGRFSGRQFSNSRSEMNVSTLELGDSALYLCASSSQGELFFGSGTQLSVL.

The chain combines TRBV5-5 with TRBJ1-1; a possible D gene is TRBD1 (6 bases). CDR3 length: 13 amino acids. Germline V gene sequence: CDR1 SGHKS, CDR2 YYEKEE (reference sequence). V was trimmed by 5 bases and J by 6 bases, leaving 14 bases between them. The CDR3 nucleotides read TGTGCCAGCAGTAACTCGGGGGGCTCTGAAGCTTTCTTT. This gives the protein CASSNSGGSEAFF. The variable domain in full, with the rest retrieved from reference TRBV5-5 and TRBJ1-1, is DAGVTQSPTHLIKTRGQQVTLRCSPISGHKSVSWYQQVLGQGPQFIFQYYEKEERGRGNFPDRFSARQFPNYSSELNVNALLLGDSALYLCASSNSGGSEAFFGQGTRLTVV.

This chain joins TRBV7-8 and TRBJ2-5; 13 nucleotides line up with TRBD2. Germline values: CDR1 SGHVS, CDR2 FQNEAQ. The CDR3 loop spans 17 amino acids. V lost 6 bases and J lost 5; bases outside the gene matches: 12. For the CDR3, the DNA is TGTGCCAGCAGGGGAACCAGGACTAGCGGGAGTGGGGAGACCCAGTACTTC. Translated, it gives CASRGTRTSGSGETQYF.

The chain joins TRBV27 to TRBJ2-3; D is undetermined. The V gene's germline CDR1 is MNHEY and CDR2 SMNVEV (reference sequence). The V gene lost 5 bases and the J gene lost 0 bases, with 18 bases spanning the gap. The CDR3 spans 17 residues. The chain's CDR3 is CASSLQFGGYSTDTQYF. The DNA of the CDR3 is TGTGCCAGCAGTCTTCAATTCGGCGGATATAGCACAGATACGCAGTATTTT.

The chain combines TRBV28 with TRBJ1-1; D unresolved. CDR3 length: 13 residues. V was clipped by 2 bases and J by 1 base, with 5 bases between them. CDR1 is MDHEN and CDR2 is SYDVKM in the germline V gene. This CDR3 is CASSLVQNTEAFF. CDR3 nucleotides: TGTGCCAGCAGTTTAGTTCAGAACACTGAAGCTTTCTTT.

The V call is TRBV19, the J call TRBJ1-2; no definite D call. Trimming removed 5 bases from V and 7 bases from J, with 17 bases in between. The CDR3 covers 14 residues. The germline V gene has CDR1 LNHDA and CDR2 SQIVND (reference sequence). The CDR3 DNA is TGTGCCAGTAGTGTTGGAACACCAGGCACTGGCTACACCTTC. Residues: CASSVGTPGTGYTF.

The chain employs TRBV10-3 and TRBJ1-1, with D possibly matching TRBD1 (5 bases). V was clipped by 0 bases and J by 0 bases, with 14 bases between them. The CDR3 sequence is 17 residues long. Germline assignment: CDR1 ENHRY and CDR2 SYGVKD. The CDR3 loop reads CAISESRGGVMNTEAFF. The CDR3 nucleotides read TGTGCCATCAGTGAGTCAAGGGGCGGGGTCATGAACACTGAAGCTTTCTTT.

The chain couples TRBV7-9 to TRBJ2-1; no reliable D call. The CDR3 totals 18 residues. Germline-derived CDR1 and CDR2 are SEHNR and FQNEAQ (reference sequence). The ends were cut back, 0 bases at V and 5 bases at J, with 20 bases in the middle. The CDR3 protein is CASSLASGRPITHNEQFF. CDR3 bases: TGTGCCAGCAGCTTAGCCTCCGGCAGGCCCATTACACACAATGAGCAGTTCTTC.

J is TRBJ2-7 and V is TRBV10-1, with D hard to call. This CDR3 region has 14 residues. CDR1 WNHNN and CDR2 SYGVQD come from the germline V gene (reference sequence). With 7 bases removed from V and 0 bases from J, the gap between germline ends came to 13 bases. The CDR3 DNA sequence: TGCGCCAGCATAATCAGGCGCTACTCCTACGAGCAGTACTTC. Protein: CASIIRRYSYEQYF.

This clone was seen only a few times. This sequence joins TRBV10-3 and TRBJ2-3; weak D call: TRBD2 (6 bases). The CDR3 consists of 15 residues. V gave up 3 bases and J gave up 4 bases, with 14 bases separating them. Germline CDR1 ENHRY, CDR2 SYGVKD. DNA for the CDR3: TGTGCCATCAGTGACACGGGAGTATTCGCAGATACGCAGTATTTT. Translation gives CAISDTGVFADTQYF.

CDR3 region: CASSQTGGGGYSNQPQHF. The DNA of the CDR3 is TGTGCCAGCAGCCAGACAGGGGGTGGGGGATATAGCAATCAGCCCCAGCATTTT. The chain is built from TRBV27 and TRBJ1-5; 9 positions agree with TRBD1. Germline V gene lookup returns CDR1 MNHEY and CDR2 SMNVEV (reference sequence). This CDR3 is 18 amino acids long. V was clipped by 6 bases and J by 0 bases; unmatched bases: 12.

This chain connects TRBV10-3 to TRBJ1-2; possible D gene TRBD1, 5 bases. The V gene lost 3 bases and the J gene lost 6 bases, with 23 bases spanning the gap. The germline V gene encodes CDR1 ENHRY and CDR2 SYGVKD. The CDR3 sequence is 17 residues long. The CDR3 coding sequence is TGTGCCATCAGTGATCCCTTCCCCAGGGTGGGATTTGATGGCTACACCTTC. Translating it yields CAISDPFPRVGFDGYTF.

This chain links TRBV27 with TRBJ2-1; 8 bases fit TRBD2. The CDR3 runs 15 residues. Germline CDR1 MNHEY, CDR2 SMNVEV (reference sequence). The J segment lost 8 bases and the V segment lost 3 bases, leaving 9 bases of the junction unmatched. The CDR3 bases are TGTGCCAGCAGTTTTAGCGGGACAAAGGCCGATGAGCAGTTCTTC. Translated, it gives CASSFSGTKADEQFF.